This TCR beta chain was identified in a study of cytomegalovirus exposure and HLA in healthy donors. Study-wide results and caveats: Clonal expansion was found to be greater in HLA-associated TCR beta chains than in equally common others in a later analysis.

It was healthy bone marrow donors who served as donors. With respect to this clone: Its matching antigen is unknown.

Primers for the PCR totalled 60 Vbeta and 13 Jbeta. Assay used: immunoSEQ multiplex PCR; TCRdb lists only in-frame clones, some missing. The table lists about 160,000 clones, approximately 78% of them singletons. This TCR was sampled from a male donor in good health and CMV-seronegative. Sequenced: PBMCs.

The CDR3 here is CASSLDPSSHEQFF. DNA for the CDR3: TGCGCCAGCAGCTTGGATCCGAGCTCCCATGAGCAGTTCTTC. The chain combines TRBV5-1 with TRBJ2-1; D unresolved. The CDR3 loop spans 14 amino acids. The V end lost 0 bases, the J end lost 8 bases, and 12 bases lay between the germline ends. Germline CDR1 reads SGHRS; CDR2 reads YFSETQ.